This T cell receptor (beta chain) comes out of a study of cytomegalovirus exposure and HLA in healthy donors. Overall study: The 666 first-cohort repertoires shared a platform with the 110 or so validation repertoires, as reported in a later analysis. Study-wide results and limits: CMV antigen specificity of three CMV-associated chains was confirmed in vitro. The authors listed 180 or so TCR beta chains as cytomegalovirus-associated.

Germline CDR1 is LNHDA and CDR2 is SQIVND (reference sequence). The ends lost 3 bases at V and 5 bases at J; junction bases unmatched: 7. This CDR3 has 15 amino acids. Clones were sequenced by immunoSEQ multiplex PCR, and TCRdb holds only the in-frame ones, with some missing. The top ten clones hold around 2.1% of a sample with approximately 160,000 clones, less than 90% of them seen once. Turning to this clone: Its antigen is currently unknown.

The clonotype comes from a woman younger than 35 in good health and CMV-seronegative. Material for sequencing was PBMCs. The chain employs TRBV19 and TRBJ1-5; the match to TRBD1 covers 7 bases. This CDR3 reads CASSILQGRDQPQHF. DNA for the CDR3: TGTGCCAGTAGTATTTTACAGGGGCGGGATCAGCCCCAGCATTTT.